Listed below are T cell receptor beta chains from one sample, sequenced in a study of OX40 agonist ivuxolimab in advanced cancers. Profiled with immunoSEQ multiplex PCR; TCRdb holds only in-frame clones, not every one. The sample has approximately 50,000 clones, more than 85% seen once. The sample here was CD4+ or CD8+ T cells sorted from blood, taken in a trial of the OX40 agonist ivuxolimab. Source of these receptors: an adult with an advanced solid tumor such as melanoma, head and neck, liver or kidney cancer. The CDR3 runs from the conserved cysteine through the conserved F or W.

j_call,v_call,cdr3_aa
TRBJ2-2,TRBV15,CATSRDPRVTGELFF
TRBJ2-2,TRBV27,CAVGRKPSTGELFF
TRBJ2-1,TRBV7-2,CASSDRYEQFF
TRBJ2-3,TRBV20-1,CSEGSTDTQYF
TRBJ2-3,TRBV29-1,CSVDRAGGADTQYF
TRBJ2-4,TRBV6-1,CASSELLLTGGAKNIQYF
TRBJ1-2,TRBV10-3,CAISESRQDGYTF
TRBJ2-1,TRBV5-4,CASSLDSYNEQFF
TRBJ1-1,TRBV5-8,CASEHRGSYTEAFF
TRBJ2-2,TRBV5-1,CASSFMAGASGELFF
TRBJ2-1,TRBV15,CATSRDQMVGQGAGNEQFF
TRBJ2-2,TRBV5-1,CASSLASAYTGELFF
TRBJ1-5,TRBV2,CASSEGGGLGDSNQPQHF
TRBJ2-1,TRBV10-3,CAISAGQGALEQFF
TRBJ2-5,TRBV7-2,CASRPGATIFETQYF
TRBJ2-7,TRBV7-2,CASSSRVSSRSYEQYF
TRBJ1-1,TRBV5-1,CASSLLGTEAFF
TRBJ2-5,TRBV7-2,CASSLAWGGLAVQETQYF
TRBJ2-2,TRBV14,CASSQAGELFF
TRBJ2-6,TRBV4-1,CATGISSGANVLTF
TRBJ1-2,TRBV30,CAIWAGGYTF
TRBJ1-4,TRBV7-9,CASSIPGDAEKLFF
TRBJ2-7,TRBV18,CASSPGPAYEQYF
TRBJ2-5,TRBV6-5,CASSQQSLSQETQYF
TRBJ2-2,TRBV5-1,CASSFNPLGNTGELFF
TRBJ1-5,TRBV7-3,CASSSTRDNQPQHF
TRBJ2-7,TRBV19,CASSSPHEQYF
TRBJ2-1,TRBV5-1,CASSLRPQTSGNNEQFF
TRBJ1-1,TRBV27,CASSLSGQGRNTEAFF
TRBJ2-7,TRBV10-1,CASRPAAEQYF
TRBJ1-6,TRBV6-5,CASSSLQGNSPLHF
TRBJ2-3,TRBV10-3,CAIRIAGASDTQYF
TRBJ2-3,TRBV5-6,CASSLLLSTDTQYF
TRBJ1-5,TRBV28,CASSLLLGENQPQHF
TRBJ1-5,TRBV28,CASSERVQPQHF
TRBJ2-1,TRBV7-7,CASSTGTTNEQFF
TRBJ2-7,TRBV7-2,CASSSLGWEQYF
TRBJ2-1,TRBV10-3,CAISDRRNEQFF
TRBJ2-7,TRBV4-3,CASSQDRQTTYEQYF
TRBJ2-1,TRBV19,CASSLRTGLYNEQFF
TRBJ2-5,TRBV6-5,CASTLNRGGETQYF
TRBJ2-5,TRBV7-2,CASSLGLQETQYF
TRBJ2-1,TRBV7-2,CASSPDRRSYNEQFF
TRBJ2-2,TRBV30,CAWSVGVYRGLAPGGELFF
TRBJ2-7,TRBV30,CAWRTSGFAYEQYF
TRBJ2-6,TRBV7-9,CASSYGLAGPGANVLTF
TRBJ1-5,TRBV9,CASSVGGGKGQPQHF
TRBJ1-1,TRBV15,CATSRETGLEAFF
TRBJ2-7,TRBV11-1,CASRRSGTGSHEQYF
TRBJ2-1,TRBV9,CASSEGSVYNEQFF
TRBJ2-7,TRBV7-2,CASSLRAGRTYEQYF
TRBJ2-7,TRBV5-6,CASSVVTGRSYEQYF
TRBJ2-4,TRBV7-2,CASSLMGGVSKNIQYF
TRBJ2-7,TRBV30,CAWTRQADYEQYF
TRBJ2-1,TRBV27,CASRRLAGYNEQFF
TRBJ2-3,TRBV12-1,CASSSTGQATDTQYF
TRBJ2-3,TRBV7-2,CASSANGPGSTDTQYF
TRBJ1-2,TRBV5-6,CASSLSTGGLIVSGYTF
TRBJ1-1,TRBV18,CASSPKPGFMVEAFF
TRBJ2-4,TRBV28,CASSLSGRLLGNIQYF